The clone carrying this TCR beta chain was counted a few times. It was with unique molecular identifiers that the TCRbeta library was prepared. TCRdb processed the PCR reads anew with MiXCR; each CDR3 protein has one entry. The data contain hundreds of thousands of distinct CDR3 sequences, approximately 15% of them singletons. The data belong to a study of T-cell reconstitution after alpha-beta-depleted transplantation in children. CDR1 is MNHEY, CDR2 SVGAGI, per germline. The CDR3 has 13 amino acids. V lost 7 bases and J 4 bases, leaving 13 bases between the germline ends. V usage is TRBV6-5 and J usage is TRBJ1-1; maybe TRBD1 (5 bases). The input for sequencing was PBMCs, mostly from graft donor cells, taken 360 days after TCRalphabeta/CD19-depleted stem cell transplant. The receptor was derived from a male patient younger than 18 who had a stem cell transplant for acute lymphoblastic leukemia, so the T cells may come from the graft donor. CDR3 DNA: TGTGCCAGCATTTATCAGGGATCCACTGAAGCTTTCTTT. It codes for CASIYQGSTEAFF.